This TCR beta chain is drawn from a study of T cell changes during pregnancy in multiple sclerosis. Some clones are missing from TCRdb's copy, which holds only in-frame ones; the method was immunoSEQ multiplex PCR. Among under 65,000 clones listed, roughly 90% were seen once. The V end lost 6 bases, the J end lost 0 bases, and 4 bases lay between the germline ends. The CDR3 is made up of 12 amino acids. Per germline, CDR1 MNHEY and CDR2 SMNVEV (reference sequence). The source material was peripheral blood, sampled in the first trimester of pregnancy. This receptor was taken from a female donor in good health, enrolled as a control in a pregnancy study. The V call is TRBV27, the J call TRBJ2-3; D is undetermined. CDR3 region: CASSFSTDTQYF. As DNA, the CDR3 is TGTGCCAGCAGCTTTAGCACAGATACGCAGTATTTT.